This entry is about one TCR beta chain. Its specificity is not known. This record belongs to a study of blood T cells in healthy people across ages. Investigators took approximately 10 milliliters of peripheral blood from every donor. Findings and caveats of the study: PBMCs left unsorted prevented a conclusive naive versus antigen-experienced comparison.

This CDR3 has 15 amino acids. Germline V CDR1 and CDR2: SEHNR, FQNEAQ (reference sequence). Trimming stripped 0 bases from V and 13 bases from J, with 19 bases between. Using a J-beta primer mix together with a sample-barcoded 5' primer, a second PCR was run for about 6 to 11 cycles. TCRdb reanalysed the 5' RACE reads using MiXCR and keeps one entry per CDR3 protein. The table has 700,000 to 850,000 distinct CDR3 sequences, 35% to 40% seen once. V gene TRBV7-9 combines with J gene TRBJ2-1; D perhaps matches TRBD1 (6 bases). The sequence was obtained from a young man in good health. Sequenced: blood. CDR3 sequence (DNA): TGTGCCAGCAGCTTAGCCGGGACACAACAAGAGACCCAGTTCTTC. Amino acid sequence: CASSLAGTQQETQFF. Full variable domain (rest looked up from reference TRBV7-9 and TRBJ2-1): DTGVSQNPRHKITKRGQNVTFRCDPISEHNRLYWYRQTLGQGPEFLTYFQNEAQLEKSRLLSDRFSAERPKGSFSTLEIQRTEQGDSAMYLCASSLAGTQQETQFFGPGTRLTVL.